Listed below are T cell receptor beta chains from one sample, sequenced in a study of cytomegalovirus exposure and HLA in healthy donors. Sequenced by immunoSEQ multiplex PCR; TCRdb stores in-frame clones only, minus some. Of about 160,000 clones listed, approximately 96% were seen once; the top ten hold more than 0.7%. What was sequenced was PBMCs. The receptors were gathered from a woman in her late teens or twenties in good health and CMV-seronegative. CDR3s include the opening cysteine and the closing phenylalanine or tryptophan. The D gene is left open where the match is weak. Clone sizes are given selectively: once, few, many, or a class where the clone is expanded.

d_gene	v_gene	abundance	j_gene	CDR3aa	CDR3nt
-	TRBV20-1	once	TRBJ2-7	CSAADSKEQYF	TGCAGTGCAGCGGACAGTAAGGAGCAGTACTTC
-	TRBV18	-	TRBJ2-7	CASSPEQGGEQYF	TGTGCCAGCTCACCTGAGCAGGGCGGAGAGCAGTACTTC
TRBD2	TRBV2	-	TRBJ2-7	CGVAGGSYEQYF	TGCGGGGTAGCGGGGGGGTCCTACGAGCAGTACTTC
-	TRBV27	-	TRBJ1-2	CASSLSNPANYGYTF	TGTGCCAGCAGTTTATCGAACCCGGCTAACTATGGCTACACCTTC
TRBD2	TRBV10-3	-	TRBJ2-1	CAISESLRLAGPYNEQFF	TGTGCCATCAGTGAGTCGTTGCGTCTAGCGGGGCCTTACAATGAGCAGTTCTTC
-	TRBV27	-	TRBJ2-7	CASSLSRIGAYEQYF	TGTGCCAGCAGTTTATCTAGGATCGGGGCCTACGAGCAGTACTTC
TRBD2	TRBV5-4	-	TRBJ2-5	CASSTGLAGRETQYF	TGTGCCAGCAGCACCGGACTAGCGGGACGGGAGACCCAGTACTTC
TRBD2	TRBV7-3	-	TRBJ2-7	CASSLIWWWGGEQYF	TGTGCCAGCAGCTTAATATGGTGGTGGGGGGGCGAGCAGTACTTC
TRBD1	TRBV5-1	-	TRBJ1-2	CASSPAARQGLDYGYTF	TGCGCCAGCAGCCCGGCCGCTAGACAGGGGCTTGACTATGGCTACACCTTC
TRBD1	TRBV5-1	-	TRBJ1-6	CASSTKTGGYSPLHF	TGCGCCAGCAGCACCAAGACAGGGGGTTATTCACCCCTCCACTTT